This T cell receptor beta chain derives from a study of identifying expanded T cells in peripheral blood. Trimming removed 1 base from V and 5 bases from J, with 17 bases in between. Per germline, CDR1 LGHNA and CDR2 YSLEER. The CDR3 loop spans 16 amino acids. Profiling relied on immunoSEQ multiplex PCR, and the TCRdb table lists in-frame clones only, not all of them. The table includes around 85,000 clones, approximately 89% detected once. This chain connects TRBV4-3 to TRBJ1-2; D is ambiguous. The sequence was obtained from a person between 18 and 75 years old in good health. Sequencing was carried out using blood. This CDR3 reads CASSQGPPGPSYGYTF. For the CDR3, the DNA is TGCGCCAGCAGCCAAGGTCCCCCAGGCCCCTCTTATGGCTACACCTTC.